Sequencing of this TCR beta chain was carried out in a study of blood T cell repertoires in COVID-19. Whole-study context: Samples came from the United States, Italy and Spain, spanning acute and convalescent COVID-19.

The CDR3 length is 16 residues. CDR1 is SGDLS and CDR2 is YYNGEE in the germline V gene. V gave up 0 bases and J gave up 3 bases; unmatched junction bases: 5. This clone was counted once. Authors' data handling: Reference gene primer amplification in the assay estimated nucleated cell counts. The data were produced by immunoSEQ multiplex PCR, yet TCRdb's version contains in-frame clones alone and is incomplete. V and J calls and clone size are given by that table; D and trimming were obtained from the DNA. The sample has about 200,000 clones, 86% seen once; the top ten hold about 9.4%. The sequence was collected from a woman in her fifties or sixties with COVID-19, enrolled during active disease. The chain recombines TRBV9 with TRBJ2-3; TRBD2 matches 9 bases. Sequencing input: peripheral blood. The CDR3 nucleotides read TGTGCCAGCAGCGTAGGCGCGGGGGGGGGAACAGATACGCAGTATTTT. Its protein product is CASSVGAGGGTDTQYF.